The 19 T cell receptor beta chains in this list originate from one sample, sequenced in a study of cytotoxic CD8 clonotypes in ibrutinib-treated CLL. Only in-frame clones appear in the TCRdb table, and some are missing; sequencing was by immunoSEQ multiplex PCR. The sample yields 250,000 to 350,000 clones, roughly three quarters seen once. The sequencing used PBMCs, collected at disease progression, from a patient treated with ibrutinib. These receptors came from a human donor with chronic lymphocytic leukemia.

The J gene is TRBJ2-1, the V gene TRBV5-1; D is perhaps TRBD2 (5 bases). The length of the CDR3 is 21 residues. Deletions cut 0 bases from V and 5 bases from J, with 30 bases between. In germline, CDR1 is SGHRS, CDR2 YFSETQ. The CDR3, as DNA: TGCGCCAGCAGCTTGGCGAGACTGGGAGTTCTAGATTCTTTAGCCCACAATGAGCAGTTCTTC. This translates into CASSLARLGVLDSLAHNEQFF.

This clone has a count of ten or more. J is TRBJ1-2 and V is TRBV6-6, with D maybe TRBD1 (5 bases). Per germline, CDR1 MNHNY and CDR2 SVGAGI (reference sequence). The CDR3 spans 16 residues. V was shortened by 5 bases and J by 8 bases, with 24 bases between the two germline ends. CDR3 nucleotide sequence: TGTGCCAGCAGTCACTACTCTAGGGGTCCCTCTAGGGGCTACACCTTC. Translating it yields CASSHYSRGPSRGYTF.

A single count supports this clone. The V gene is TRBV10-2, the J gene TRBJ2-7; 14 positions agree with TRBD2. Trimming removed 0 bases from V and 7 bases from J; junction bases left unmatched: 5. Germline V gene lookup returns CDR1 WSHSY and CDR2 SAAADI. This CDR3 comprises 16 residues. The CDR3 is CASSESGLAGEREQYF. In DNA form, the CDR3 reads TGCGCCAGCAGTGAGTCGGGACTAGCGGGAGAGCGTGAGCAGTACTTC.

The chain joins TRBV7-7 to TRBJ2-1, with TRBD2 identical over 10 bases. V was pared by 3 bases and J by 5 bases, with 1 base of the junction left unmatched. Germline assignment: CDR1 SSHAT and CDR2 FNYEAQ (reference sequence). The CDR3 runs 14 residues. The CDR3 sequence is CASSFGLADNEQFF. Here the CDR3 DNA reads TGTGCCAGCAGCTTTGGACTAGCGGACAATGAGCAGTTCTTC.

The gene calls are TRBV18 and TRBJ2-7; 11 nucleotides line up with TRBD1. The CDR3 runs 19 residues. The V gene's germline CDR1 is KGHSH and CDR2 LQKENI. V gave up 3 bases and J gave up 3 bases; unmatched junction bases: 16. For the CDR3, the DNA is TGTGCCAGCTCACCGGACGGTCACCAGAGGACAGGGGGCCGCTACGAGCAGTACTTC. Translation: CASSPDGHQRTGGRYEQYF.

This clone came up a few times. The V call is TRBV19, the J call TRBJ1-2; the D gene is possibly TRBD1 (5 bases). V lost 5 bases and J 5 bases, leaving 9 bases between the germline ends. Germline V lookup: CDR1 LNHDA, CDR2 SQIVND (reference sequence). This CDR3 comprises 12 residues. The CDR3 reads CASSSRGYGYTF. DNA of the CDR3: TGTGCCAGTAGTTCCCGGGGGTATGGCTACACCTTC.

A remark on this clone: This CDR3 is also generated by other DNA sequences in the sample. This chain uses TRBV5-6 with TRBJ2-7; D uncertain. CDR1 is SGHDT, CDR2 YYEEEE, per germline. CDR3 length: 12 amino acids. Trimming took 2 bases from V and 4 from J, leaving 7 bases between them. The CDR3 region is CASSFGSYEQYF. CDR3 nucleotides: TGTGCCAGCAGCTTTGGTTCATACGAGCAGTACTTC.

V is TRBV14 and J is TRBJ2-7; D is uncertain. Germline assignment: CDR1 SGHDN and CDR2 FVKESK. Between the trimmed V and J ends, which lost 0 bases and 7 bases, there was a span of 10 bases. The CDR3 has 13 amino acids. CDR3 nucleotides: TGTGCCAGCAGCCAAGATCTGCGTTATGAGCAGTACTTC. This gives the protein CASSQDLRYEQYF.

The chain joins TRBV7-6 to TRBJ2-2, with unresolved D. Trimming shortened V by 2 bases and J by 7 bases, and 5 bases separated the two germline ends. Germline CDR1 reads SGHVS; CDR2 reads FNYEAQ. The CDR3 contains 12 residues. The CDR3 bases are TGTGCCAGCAGCTTATTAGTCGGGGAGCTGTTTTTT. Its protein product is CASSLLVGELFF.

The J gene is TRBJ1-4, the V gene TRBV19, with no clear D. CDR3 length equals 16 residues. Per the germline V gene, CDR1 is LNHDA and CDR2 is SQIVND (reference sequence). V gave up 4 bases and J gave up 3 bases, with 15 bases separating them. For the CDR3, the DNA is TGTGCCAGTAGTACCCAACGACGGGATGCTAATGAAAAACTGTTTTTT. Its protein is CASSTQRRDANEKLFF. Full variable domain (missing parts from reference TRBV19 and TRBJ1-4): DGGITQSPKYLFRKEGQNVTLSCEQNLNHDAMYWYRQDPGQGLRLIYYSQIVNDFQKGDIAEGYSVSREKKESFPLTVTSAQKNPTAFYLCASSTQRRDANEKLFFGSGTQLSVL.

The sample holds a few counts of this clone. In DNA form, the CDR3 reads TGTGCCAGCAGCTTAGGTGTCGGGACTGAAGCTTTCTTT. This codes for CASSLGVGTEAFF. V and J are TRBV11-2 and TRBJ1-1; no clear D gene. Trimming left V 1 base short and J 5 bases short, with 8 bases between. Germline values: CDR1 SGHAT, CDR2 FQNNGV. The length of the CDR3 is 13 residues.

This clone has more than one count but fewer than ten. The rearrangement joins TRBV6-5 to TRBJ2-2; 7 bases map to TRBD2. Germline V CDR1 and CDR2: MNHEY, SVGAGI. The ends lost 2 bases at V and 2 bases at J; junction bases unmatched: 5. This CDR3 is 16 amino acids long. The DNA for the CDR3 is TGTGCCAGCAGTTACGGCGCAGCGGGAAACACCGGGGAGCTGTTTTTT. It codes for CASSYGAAGNTGELFF.

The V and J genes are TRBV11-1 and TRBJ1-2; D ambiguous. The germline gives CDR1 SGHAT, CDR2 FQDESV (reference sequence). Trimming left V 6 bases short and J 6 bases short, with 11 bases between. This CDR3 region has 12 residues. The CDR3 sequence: CASSRTGDGYTF. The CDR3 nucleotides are TGTGCCAGCAGTCGAACTGGGGATGGCTACACCTTC.

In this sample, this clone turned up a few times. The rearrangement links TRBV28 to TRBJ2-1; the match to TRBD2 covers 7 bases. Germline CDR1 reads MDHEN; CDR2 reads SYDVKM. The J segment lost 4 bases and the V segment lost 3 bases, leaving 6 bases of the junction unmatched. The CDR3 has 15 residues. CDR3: CASSLGGSVYNEQFF. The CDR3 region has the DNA TGTGCCAGCAGTTTGGGCGGGAGTGTGTACAATGAGCAGTTCTTC.

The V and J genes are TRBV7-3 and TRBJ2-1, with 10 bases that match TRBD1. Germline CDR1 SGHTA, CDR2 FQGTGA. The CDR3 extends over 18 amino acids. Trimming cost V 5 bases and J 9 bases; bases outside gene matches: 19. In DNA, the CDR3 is TGTGCCAGCAGCCGTGGACCCAAAACCGGGACAGGGGAAGGTGAGCAGTTCTTC. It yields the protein CASSRGPKTGTGEGEQFF.

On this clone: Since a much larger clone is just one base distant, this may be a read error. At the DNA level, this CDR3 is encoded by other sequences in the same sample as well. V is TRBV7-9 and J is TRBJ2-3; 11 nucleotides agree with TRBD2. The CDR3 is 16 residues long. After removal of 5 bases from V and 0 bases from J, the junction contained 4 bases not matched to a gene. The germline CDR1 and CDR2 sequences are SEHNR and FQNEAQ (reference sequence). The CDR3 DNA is TGTGCCAGCAGCCCGGGACTAGCGGCTAGCACAGATACGCAGTATTTT. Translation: CASSPGLAASTDTQYF.

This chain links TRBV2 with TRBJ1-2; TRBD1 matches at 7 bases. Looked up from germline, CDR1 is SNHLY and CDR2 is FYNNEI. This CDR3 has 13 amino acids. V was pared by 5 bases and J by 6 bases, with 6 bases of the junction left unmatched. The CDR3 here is CASSRQGRHGYTF. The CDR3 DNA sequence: TGTGCCAGCAGTCGACAGGGTAGGCATGGCTACACCTTC.

The CDR3: CASSFGGQPQHF. The CDR3 bases are TGTGCCAGCAGCTTTGGTGGTCAGCCCCAGCATTTT. The genes are TRBV5-6 and TRBJ1-5; D not resolved. The CDR3 contains 12 residues. Germline V lookup: CDR1 SGHDT, CDR2 YYEEEE. The V gene lost 2 bases and the J gene lost 6 bases, with 6 bases spanning the gap.

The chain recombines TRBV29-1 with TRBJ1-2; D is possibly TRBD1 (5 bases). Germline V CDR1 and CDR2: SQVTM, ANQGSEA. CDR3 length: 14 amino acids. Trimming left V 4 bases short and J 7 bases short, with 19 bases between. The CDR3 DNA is TGCAGCGTTGGGGACCCGAAAAGGATTACTGGCTACACCTTC. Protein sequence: CSVGDPKRITGYTF.